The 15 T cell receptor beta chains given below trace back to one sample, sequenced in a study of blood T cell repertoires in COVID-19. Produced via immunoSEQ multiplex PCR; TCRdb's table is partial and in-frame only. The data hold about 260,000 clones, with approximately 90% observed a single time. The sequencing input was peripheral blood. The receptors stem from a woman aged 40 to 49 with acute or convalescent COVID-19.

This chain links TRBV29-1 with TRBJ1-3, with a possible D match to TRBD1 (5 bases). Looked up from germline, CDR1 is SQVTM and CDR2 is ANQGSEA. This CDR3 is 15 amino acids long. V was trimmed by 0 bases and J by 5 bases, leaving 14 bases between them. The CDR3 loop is CSVEDRQFLRNTIYF. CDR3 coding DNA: TGCAGCGTTGAAGATCGACAGTTCCTCCGAAACACCATATATTTT. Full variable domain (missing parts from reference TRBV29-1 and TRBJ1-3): SAVISQKPSRDICQRGTSLTIQCQVDSQVTMMFWYRQQPGQSLTLIATANQGSEATYESGFVIDKFPISRPNLTFSTLTVSNMSPEDSSIYLCSVEDRQFLRNTIYFGEGSWLTVV.

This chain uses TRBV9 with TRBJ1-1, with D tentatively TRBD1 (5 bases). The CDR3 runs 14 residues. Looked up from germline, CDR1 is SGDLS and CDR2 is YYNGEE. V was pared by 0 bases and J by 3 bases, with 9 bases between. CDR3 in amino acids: CASSVGGVDTEAFF. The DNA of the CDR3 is TGTGCCAGCAGCGTAGGGGGCGTGGACACTGAAGCTTTCTTT.

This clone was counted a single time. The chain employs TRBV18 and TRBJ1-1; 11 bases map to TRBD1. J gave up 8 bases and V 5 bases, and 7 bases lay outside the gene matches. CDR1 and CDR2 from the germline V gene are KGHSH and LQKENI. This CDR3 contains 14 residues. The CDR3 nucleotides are TGTGCCAGCTCAAAGGGACAGGGGGTTCGAGAAGCTTTCTTT. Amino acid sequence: CASSKGQGVREAFF.

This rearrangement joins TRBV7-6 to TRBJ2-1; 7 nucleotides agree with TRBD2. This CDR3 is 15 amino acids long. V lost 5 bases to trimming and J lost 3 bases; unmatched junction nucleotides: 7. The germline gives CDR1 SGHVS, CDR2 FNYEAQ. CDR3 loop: CASSPTGTNYNEQFF. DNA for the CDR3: TGTGCCAGCAGCCCAACCGGGACTAACTACAATGAGCAGTTCTTC.

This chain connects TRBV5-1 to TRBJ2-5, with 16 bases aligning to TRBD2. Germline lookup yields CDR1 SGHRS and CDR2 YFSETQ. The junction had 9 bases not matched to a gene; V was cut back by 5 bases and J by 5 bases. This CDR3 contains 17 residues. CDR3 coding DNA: TGCGCCAGCAGTTTTGGGACTAGCGGGGGGGCCCGGGAGACCCAGTACTTC. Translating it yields CASSFGTSGGARETQYF.

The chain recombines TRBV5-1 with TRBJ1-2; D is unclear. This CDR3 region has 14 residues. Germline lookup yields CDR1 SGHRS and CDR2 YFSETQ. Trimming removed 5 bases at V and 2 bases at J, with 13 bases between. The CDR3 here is CASRILDGNYGYTF. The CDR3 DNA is TGCGCCAGCAGGATTCTAGACGGAAACTATGGCTACACCTTC.

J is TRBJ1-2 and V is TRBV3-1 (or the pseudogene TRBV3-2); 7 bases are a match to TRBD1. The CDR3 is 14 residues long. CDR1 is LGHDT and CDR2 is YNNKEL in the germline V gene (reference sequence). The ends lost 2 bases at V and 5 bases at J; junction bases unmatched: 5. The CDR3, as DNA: TGTGCCAGCAGCCAAACCCAGGGGGGTTATGGCTACACCTTC. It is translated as CASSQTQGGYGYTF.

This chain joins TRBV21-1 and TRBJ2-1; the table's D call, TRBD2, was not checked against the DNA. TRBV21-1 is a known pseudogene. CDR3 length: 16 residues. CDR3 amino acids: CASSPRTSGGDNEQFF. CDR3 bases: TGTGCCAGCAGCCCACGGACTAGCGGGGGGGACAATGAGCAGTTCTTC.

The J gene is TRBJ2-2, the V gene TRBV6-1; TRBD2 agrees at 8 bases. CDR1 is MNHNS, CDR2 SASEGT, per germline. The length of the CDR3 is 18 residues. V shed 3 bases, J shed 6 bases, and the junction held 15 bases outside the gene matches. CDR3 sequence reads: CASSETRGGPPGPGELFF. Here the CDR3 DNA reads TGTGCCAGCAGTGAGACTCGCGGGGGGCCCCCCGGGCCCGGGGAGCTGTTTTTT.

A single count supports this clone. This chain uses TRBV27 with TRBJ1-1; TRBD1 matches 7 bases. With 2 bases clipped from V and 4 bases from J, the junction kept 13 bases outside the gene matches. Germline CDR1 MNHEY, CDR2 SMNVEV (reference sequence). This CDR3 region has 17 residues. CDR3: CASSLGTVRLPGTEAFF. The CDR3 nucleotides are TGTGCCAGCAGTTTAGGGACAGTCCGTCTACCAGGCACTGAAGCTTTCTTT.

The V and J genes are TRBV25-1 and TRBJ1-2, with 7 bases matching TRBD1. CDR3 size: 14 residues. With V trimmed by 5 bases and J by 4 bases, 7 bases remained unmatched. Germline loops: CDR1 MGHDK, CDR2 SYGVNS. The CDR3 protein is CASSNQGQSYGYTF. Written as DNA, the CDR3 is TGTGCCAGCAGTAACCAGGGACAGAGCTATGGCTACACCTTC.

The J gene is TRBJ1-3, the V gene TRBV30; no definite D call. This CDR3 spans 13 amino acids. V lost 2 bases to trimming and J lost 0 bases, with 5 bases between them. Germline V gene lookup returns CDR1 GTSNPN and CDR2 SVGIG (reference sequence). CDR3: CAWSSNSGNTIYF. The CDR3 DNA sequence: TGTGCCTGGAGTTCTAACTCTGGAAACACCATATATTTT.

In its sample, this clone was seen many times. Written as DNA, the CDR3 is TGTGCCTGGAAGCGGGGATTGGGCAATCAGCCCCAGCATTTT. Amino acid sequence: CAWKRGLGNQPQHF. The V and J genes are TRBV30 and TRBJ1-5; D unresolved. Trimming took 4 bases from V and 2 from J, leaving 12 bases between them. The V gene's germline CDR1 is GTSNPN and CDR2 SVGIG (reference sequence). This CDR3 spans 14 amino acids.

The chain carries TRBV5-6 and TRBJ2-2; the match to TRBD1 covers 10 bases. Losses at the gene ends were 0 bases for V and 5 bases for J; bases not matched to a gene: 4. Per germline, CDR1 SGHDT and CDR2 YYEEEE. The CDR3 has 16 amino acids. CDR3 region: CASSLVDRGPTGELFF. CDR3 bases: TGTGCCAGCAGCTTGGTTGACAGGGGGCCTACCGGGGAGCTGTTTTTT.

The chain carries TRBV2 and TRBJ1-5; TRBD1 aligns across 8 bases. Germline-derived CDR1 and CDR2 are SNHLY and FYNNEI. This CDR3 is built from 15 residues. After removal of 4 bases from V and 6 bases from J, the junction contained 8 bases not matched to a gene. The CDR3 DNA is TGTGCCAGCAGTGGCGACAGGGGAGGAAGTCAGCCCCAGCATTTT. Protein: CASSGDRGGSQPQHF.